The 24 T cell receptor beta chains below all came from one sample that was sequenced in a study of blood T cell repertoires in COVID-19 (TCRdb year 2020). The library was generated by the immunoSEQ multiplex PCR assay. In TCRdb, the immuneACCESS table is reduced to in-frame sequences with V and J assigned. These tables do not hold every clone; where another copy was compared, an unresolved V gene accounts for under half, and the others remain unexplained. The sample has around 100,000 clones on record, approximately 93% of them singletons. The ten largest clones take up around 1% of the sample. The specimen sequenced was peripheral blood. Every receptor here comes from a man in his sixties with acute or convalescent COVID-19.

V gene TRBV29-1 combines with J gene TRBJ2-7; 7 nucleotides agree with TRBD2. This CDR3 contains 12 residues. The V segment lost 8 bases and the J segment 4 bases; nucleotides outside the gene matches: 8. Germline-derived CDR1 and CDR2 are SQVTM and ANQGSEA. CDR3: CSFQTGGYEQYF. For the CDR3, the DNA is TGCAGCTTCCAAACCGGGGGGTACGAGCAGTACTTC.

Note on this clone: Other DNA sequences from this sample encode an identical CDR3 as well. The CDR3 loop is CASSVSYNEQFF. As DNA, the CDR3 is TGTGCCAGCAGCGTTAGCTATAATGAGCAGTTCTTC. V gene TRBV9 combines with J gene TRBJ2-1; D is ambiguous. In germline, CDR1 is SGDLS, CDR2 YYNGEE. The V end was cut by 2 bases, the J end by 7 bases, with 7 bases between. The CDR3 is 12 amino acids.

The V gene is TRBV6-5, the J gene TRBJ2-2, with 9 bases aligning to TRBD1. After removal of 6 bases from V and 4 bases from J, the junction contained 3 bases not matched to a gene. CDR3 length: 14 amino acids. Germline values: CDR1 MNHEY, CDR2 SVGAGI. The CDR3 loop reads CASRGTGSTGELFF. The CDR3 region has the DNA TGTGCCAGCAGGGGGACAGGGTCCACCGGGGAGCTGTTTTTT.

This chain connects TRBV7-9 to TRBJ2-1; 9 bases are a match to TRBD2. The CDR3 sequence is 16 residues long. Germline loops: CDR1 SEHNR, CDR2 FQNEAQ (reference sequence). V shed 5 bases, J shed 1 base, and the junction held 6 bases outside the gene matches. The CDR3 loop is CASSGAGGRSYNEQFF. CDR3 coding DNA: TGTGCCAGCAGCGGAGCGGGAGGCCGATCCTACAATGAGCAGTTCTTC.

This clone has only one observation. The CDR3 nucleotides read TGTGCCAGCACCCTGACAGGGGGATTTGGTGAGCAGTTCTTC. Protein product: CASTLTGGFGEQFF. The V call is TRBV27, the J call TRBJ2-1; 9 nucleotides agree with TRBD1. The CDR3 loop spans 14 amino acids. Germline V gene sequence: CDR1 MNHEY, CDR2 SMNVEV (reference sequence). J was trimmed by 9 bases and V by 7 bases; bases with no gene match: 10.

The V call is TRBV3-1 (or the pseudogene TRBV3-2), the J call TRBJ1-1; D is unresolved. V was shortened by 5 bases and J by 0 bases, with 7 bases between the two germline ends. The CDR3 sequence is 13 residues long. Germline V gives CDR1 LGHDT, CDR2 YNNKEL (reference sequence). CDR3 sequence (DNA): TGTGCCAGCAGCTTAAATATGAACACTGAAGCTTTCTTT. Its protein product is CASSLNMNTEAFF.

The chain links TRBV4-2 to TRBJ2-1, with D unresolved. V was trimmed by 3 bases and J by 9 bases, leaving 12 bases between them. Germline V gene data show CDR1 as LGHNA and CDR2 as YNFKEQ. The CDR3 runs to 13 residues. CDR3 residues: CASSQLGPGEQFF. The CDR3 nucleotides are TGTGCCAGCAGCCAGCTCGGCCCGGGTGAGCAGTTCTTC.

The rearrangement uses TRBV2 and TRBJ2-3; TRBD2 matches 7 bases. The J segment lost 4 bases and the V segment lost 5 bases, leaving 9 bases of the junction unmatched. Germline assignment: CDR1 SNHLY and CDR2 FYNNEI. This CDR3 contains 15 residues. The CDR3 loop is CASSFLAEGSDTQYF. In nucleotides, the CDR3 is TGTGCCAGCAGTTTTCTAGCGGAGGGATCAGATACGCAGTATTTT.

The V and J genes are TRBV7-3 and TRBJ2-2; D remains unclear. The CDR3 spans 14 residues. CDR1 is SGHTA, CDR2 FQGTGA, per germline. Trimming left V 4 bases short and J 0 bases short, with 6 bases between. The CDR3 spells CASSSATNTGELFF. The CDR3 coding sequence is TGTGCCAGCAGCTCCGCGACGAACACCGGGGAGCTGTTTTTT.

This chain joins TRBV12-3 or TRBV12-4 and TRBJ2-1; D not resolved. V was shortened by 0 bases and J by 10 bases, with 7 bases between the two germline ends. The CDR3 has 12 residues. CDR3: CASSLAASEQFF. In DNA form, the CDR3 reads TGTGCCAGCAGTTTAGCAGCGTCAGAGCAGTTCTTC.

The chain uses TRBV19 and TRBJ2-7; D might be TRBD2 (5 bases). Germline CDR1 is LNHDA and CDR2 is SQIVND (reference sequence). The CDR3 extends over 14 amino acids. V lost 3 bases to trimming and J lost 3 bases, with 12 bases between them. The CDR3 coding sequence is TGTGCCAGTAGTATCGGCGGACTCCACTACGAGCAGTACTTC. This sequence encodes CASSIGGLHYEQYF.

The DNA of the CDR3 is TGTGCCAGCAGCGGGGGACAGTACACCGGGGAGCTGTTTTTT. Residues: CASSGGQYTGELFF. V usage is TRBV6-5 and J usage is TRBJ2-2, with D perhaps matching TRBD1 (7 bases). Trimming shortened V by 6 bases and J by 3 bases, and 11 bases separated the two germline ends. The CDR3 loop spans 14 amino acids. Germline V gene sequence: CDR1 MNHEY, CDR2 SVGAGI.

In its sample, this clone was seen once. This chain links TRBV7-3 with TRBJ2-1, with TRBD2 matching 9 bases. Germline V CDR1 and CDR2: SGHTA, FQGTGA. With V trimmed by 6 bases and J by 7 bases, 16 bases remained unmatched. CDR3 length: 17 amino acids. This chain's CDR3 is CASRSTPGPAGGNEQFF. The DNA of the CDR3 is TGTGCCAGCAGGTCTACCCCGGGGCCGGCGGGAGGGAATGAGCAGTTCTTC. Filled out from reference TRBV7-3 and TRBJ2-1, the complete variable domain reads GAGVSQTPSNKVTEKGKYVELRCDPISGHTALYWYRQSLGQGPEFLIYFQGTGAADDSGLPNDRFFAVRPEGSVSTLKIQRTERGDSAVYLCASRSTPGPAGGNEQFFGPGTRLTVL.

The chain recombines TRBV11-3 with TRBJ1-2, with D possibly TRBD1 on 6 matching bases. The CDR3 covers 13 residues. The V and J ends lost 5 bases and 4 bases respectively, with 11 bases between them. Per the germline V gene, CDR1 is SGHNT and CDR2 is YENEEA. This CDR3 reads CASSDGTLYGYTF. The CDR3 DNA is TGTGCCAGCAGCGACGGGACACTCTATGGCTACACCTTC.

The V and J genes are TRBV30 and TRBJ1-1; TRBD1 might be the D (5 bases). The CDR3 is 13 residues long. Germline CDR1 is GTSNPN and CDR2 is SVGIG (reference sequence). Between the trimmed V and J ends, which lost 3 bases and 3 bases, there was a span of 11 bases. The CDR3 here is CAWSHRRDTEAFF. The CDR3 nucleotides are TGTGCCTGGAGCCACCGCAGGGACACTGAAGCTTTCTTT.

The V and J genes are TRBV5-1 and TRBJ1-1, with a tentative D call TRBD1 (6 bases). Trimming took 4 bases from V and 5 from J, leaving 12 bases between them. Germline V lookup: CDR1 SGHRS, CDR2 YFSETQ. This CDR3 is 13 amino acids long. In nucleotides, the CDR3 is TGCGCCAGCAGCACCGAGGGGGGGACTGAAGCTTTCTTT. This gives the protein CASSTEGGTEAFF.

This rearrangement joins TRBV4-1 to TRBJ2-3; 13 bases are a match to TRBD2. Germline V CDR1 and CDR2: MGHRA, YSYEKL. The junction had 7 bases not matched to a gene; V was cut back by 4 bases and J by 6 bases. The CDR3 has 16 residues. This CDR3 is CASSPAGLAGVDTQYF. The CDR3 DNA sequence: TGCGCCAGCAGCCCAGCAGGACTAGCGGGAGTTGATACGCAGTATTTT.

This sequence joins TRBV15 and TRBJ1-1, with 7 nucleotides matching TRBD1. This CDR3 comprises 14 residues. Trimming took 0 bases from V and 9 from J; bases not matched to a gene: 7. Germline CDR1 is LNHNV and CDR2 is YYDKDF (reference sequence). DNA of the CDR3: TGTGCCACCAGCAGAGACCCGACAGGGTACAAAGCTTTCTTT. Translated: CATSRDPTGYKAFF.

This chain connects TRBV6-5 to TRBJ1-6, with D unresolved. The germline CDR1 and CDR2 sequences are MNHEY and SVGAGI. The CDR3 loop spans 15 amino acids. V lost 4 bases to trimming and J lost 5 bases, with 12 bases between them. Here the CDR3 DNA reads TGTGCCAGCAGTTCCCTTGACGGAGATAATTCACCCCTCCACTTT. This translates into CASSSLDGDNSPLHF.

The chain recombines TRBV29-1 with TRBJ2-7; TRBD2 matches 8 bases. Trimming took 3 bases from V and 7 from J; bases not matched to a gene: 8. CDR1 is SQVTM, CDR2 ANQGSEA, per germline. The CDR3 is 13 amino acids. CDR3 protein: CSVETSESWEQYF. CDR3 DNA: TGCAGCGTTGAGACTAGCGAATCGTGGGAGCAGTACTTC.

The chain recombines TRBV19 with TRBJ2-5; TRBD1 matches at 8 bases. The CDR3 has 15 residues. V dropped 4 bases and J dropped 5; count of bases not matched to a gene: 9. Germline CDR1 is LNHDA and CDR2 is SQIVND (reference sequence). The CDR3 coding sequence is TGTGCCAGTAGTAGGGGGACAGGCTTCGGGGAGACCCAGTACTTC. This gives the protein CASSRGTGFGETQYF.

This clone showed up just a few times. The gene calls are TRBV9 and TRBJ2-7; 7 bases are a match to TRBD1. With 3 bases clipped from V and 2 bases from J, the junction kept 5 bases outside the gene matches. The length of the CDR3 is 14 residues. In germline, CDR1 is SGDLS, CDR2 YYNGEE. The CDR3 DNA follows: TGTGCCAGCAGCGGTCGGGACAGCACCTACGAGCAGTACTTC. Protein: CASSGRDSTYEQYF.

This chain links TRBV2 with TRBJ1-2; 8 nucleotides align to TRBD1. Trimming cost V 5 bases and J 1 base; bases outside gene matches: 9. Per the germline V gene, CDR1 is SNHLY and CDR2 is FYNNEI. This CDR3 comprises 16 residues. Written as DNA, the CDR3 is TGTGCCAGCAGTCCTTTGAGGACAGGGAGTAACTATGGCTACACCTTC. Translating it yields CASSPLRTGSNYGYTF.

V usage is TRBV3-1 (or the pseudogene TRBV3-2) and J usage is TRBJ2-3; D is uncertain. This CDR3 is 14 amino acids long. The V gene lost 0 bases and the J gene lost 5 bases, with 9 bases spanning the gap. Per the germline V gene, CDR1 is LGHDT and CDR2 is YNNKEL (reference sequence). The CDR3 DNA reads as TGTGCCAGCAGCCAAGATATCTGGCTAGATACGCAGTATTTT. This translates into CASSQDIWLDTQYF.